These 10 T cell receptor beta chains came from one sample sequenced in a study of cytomegalovirus exposure and HLA in healthy donors. Vbeta (60) and Jbeta (13) primers were used in the PCR. The assay was immunoSEQ multiplex PCR, and TCRdb's table has in-frame clones only and misses some. In total, the table holds roughly 75,000 clones. The sequencing sample was made of PBMCs. Source of these receptors: a boy between 5 and 17 years old in good health and CMV-seronegative.

The V gene is TRBV18, the J gene TRBJ1-5, with TRBD1 identical over 7 bases. V lost 3 bases to trimming and J lost 6 bases; unmatched junction nucleotides: 11. The CDR3 is 16 amino acids. Looked up from germline, CDR1 is KGHSH and CDR2 is LQKENI. CDR3: CASSPSTGDLSQPQHF. CDR3 DNA sequence: TGTGCCAGCTCACCTTCAACAGGGGACCTCTCTCAGCCCCAGCATTTT.

The CDR3 bases are TGTGCCAGTAGTATAAGGGGCGATTACGAGCAGTACTTC. This gives the protein CASSIRGDYEQYF. The chain combines TRBV19 with TRBJ2-7; tentative D call: TRBD1 (5 bases). CDR1 LNHDA and CDR2 SQIVND come from the germline V gene (reference sequence). Trimming pared 2 bases from V and 4 bases from J, leaving 9 bases between. The CDR3 loop spans 13 amino acids.

The chain has TRBV19 and TRBJ1-1; 7 bases are a match to TRBD1. The germline gives CDR1 LNHDA, CDR2 SQIVND (reference sequence). J gave up 0 bases and V 5 bases, and 9 bases lay outside the gene matches. This CDR3 has 16 residues. CDR3 nucleotide sequence: TGTGCCAGTAGTTTACCATCACAGGGGCTGAACACTGAAGCTTTCTTT. Amino acid sequence: CASSLPSQGLNTEAFF.

V and J are TRBV5-1 and TRBJ1-5; 7 bases are shared with TRBD1. In germline, CDR1 is SGHRS, CDR2 YFSETQ. Unmatched junction bases numbered 7, after V lost 0 bases and J lost 7 bases. CDR3 length equals 15 residues. The CDR3 region has the DNA TGCGCCAGCAGCTTGGAACCCAGGGGGAGGCAGCCCCAGCATTTT. Residues: CASSLEPRGRQPQHF.

This rearrangement joins TRBV9 to TRBJ2-7, with TRBD2 matching 7 bases. CDR3 size: 15 residues. Per germline, CDR1 SGDLS and CDR2 YYNGEE. V was pared by 3 bases and J by 2 bases, with 8 bases of the junction left unmatched. The CDR3: CASSASGAYAYEQYF. The CDR3 coding sequence is TGTGCCAGCAGCGCCAGCGGGGCTTACGCCTACGAGCAGTACTTC.

V usage is TRBV18 and J usage is TRBJ2-7, with D perhaps TRBD2 (6 bases). The CDR3 covers 14 residues. V lost 3 bases to trimming and J lost 0 bases, with 9 bases between them. The germline gives CDR1 KGHSH, CDR2 LQKENI. The DNA for the CDR3 is TGTGCCAGCTCACCCGGGGGAAGCTCCTACGAGCAGTACTTC. Amino acid sequence: CASSPGGSSYEQYF.

This rearrangement joins TRBV9 to TRBJ1-4; 9 positions match TRBD1. The CDR3 consists of 15 residues. CDR1 SGDLS and CDR2 YYNGEE come from the germline V gene. With 2 bases clipped from V and 8 bases from J, the junction kept 7 bases outside the gene matches. CDR3 protein: CASSVADRGNEKLFF. CDR3 in DNA: TGTGCCAGCAGCGTCGCGGACAGGGGAAACGAAAAACTGTTTTTT.

The chain employs TRBV30 and TRBJ2-3, with no clear D. V lost 2 bases to trimming and J lost 2 bases, with 8 bases between them. Germline CDR1 and CDR2: GTSNPN and SVGIG (reference sequence). The CDR3 runs to 13 residues. This chain's CDR3 is CAWSPSVTDTQYF. The CDR3 DNA is TGTGCCTGGAGTCCCTCAGTCACAGATACGCAGTATTTT.

This sequence joins TRBV4-1 and TRBJ2-1; a possible D gene is TRBD2 (6 bases). The length of the CDR3 is 15 residues. Trimming took 4 bases from V and 5 from J, leaving 15 bases between them. The germline V gene has CDR1 MGHRA and CDR2 YSYEKL. In DNA form, the CDR3 reads TGCGCCAGCAGCCGGGGGGTAGCGGTGAACAATGAGCAGTTCTTC. Its translation: CASSRGVAVNNEQFF.

The CDR3 bases are TGTGCCAGCAGCCTAGCGGGCTCCTACGAGCAGTACTTC. This translates into CASSLAGSYEQYF. The V and J genes are TRBV27 and TRBJ2-7; TRBD2 aligns across 8 bases. CDR1 is MNHEY, CDR2 SMNVEV, per germline (reference sequence). This CDR3 is built from 13 residues. V was pared by 6 bases and J by 0 bases, with 1 base of the junction left unmatched.